The T cell receptor beta chain under discussion was sequenced for a study of T cell responses to AZD1222 COVID-19 vaccine. As concerns this clone: The antigen is unknown.

This table comes from immunoSEQ multiplex PCR, and its TCRdb copy is limited to in-frame clones, with some not included. The table lists about 55,000 clones, 89% of them singletons. From germline, CDR1 is SGHRS and CDR2 YFSETQ. The V and J ends lost 2 bases and 3 bases respectively, with 10 bases between them. This CDR3 has 14 amino acids. Notes on the study in general: When two AZD1222 doses had been given, Spike-specific TCR breadth and depth rose. Spike as a whole was targeted by vaccine-associated CD4 TCRs, dominant at 160-218 and 743-854.

The chain links TRBV5-1 to TRBJ2-3; D perhaps matches TRBD1 (6 bases). The material sequenced was peripheral blood, taken on day 0 of AZD1222 vaccination. This clonotype originated in an adult in good health. The CDR3 region has the DNA TGCGCCAGCAGCTTTCAGGGGACGACAGATACGCAGTATTTT. Its protein product is CASSFQGTTDTQYF.